This TCR beta chain is from a study of shared clonotypes between healthy human individuals. The table came from immunoSEQ multiplex PCR; TCRdb's copy has only in-frame clones and leaves some out. The sample consists of under 850,000 clones, around 93% of them appearing once. Naive CD8 cells, CD45RO-negative and positively selected for CCR7, excluded terminally differentiated effector memory CD45RA+ cells. Germline assignment: CDR1 SGHRS and CDR2 YFSETQ. Trimming stripped 0 bases from V and 7 bases from J, with 13 bases between. This CDR3 has 14 residues. This rearrangement joins TRBV5-1 to TRBJ1-1, with D possibly TRBD1 on 5 matching bases. The sample taken for sequencing was naive CD8+ T cells sorted from blood. This sequence was found in a man aged 25-45 years in good health. The CDR3 is CASSLGVLGDEAFF. CDR3 sequence (DNA): TGCGCCAGCAGCTTGGGGGTCTTGGGGGATGAAGCTTTCTTT.